This T cell receptor beta chain was recovered during a study of early T cells in non-severe SARS-CoV-2 infection. The overall study: The chains were unpaired, and the sequenced material was bulk RNA from unsorted whole blood. Study-wide points: Database matching using VDJdb favored anti-spike CD8 responses, with private and CD4 specificities left missing.

As concerns this clonotype: The target antigen is unknown.

Trimming at V came to 6 bases and at J to 5 bases, leaving 8 bases not matched to a gene. Per germline, CDR1 MNHNY and CDR2 SVGAGI (reference sequence). The CDR3 runs 16 residues. Molecules of cDNA were individually given unique molecular identifiers that were attached to them. One entry per CDR3 protein results from TCRdb running MiXCR on the 5' RACE reads. The sample consists of about 29,000 distinct CDR3 sequences, approximately 4.7% of them appearing once. The sample taken for sequencing was whole blood. The chain carries TRBV6-6 and TRBJ2-2; TRBD1 aligns across 11 bases. The source is an adult who was a healthcare worker with PCR-confirmed SARS-CoV-2 infection or an uninfected control (not recorded which). The CDR3 DNA sequence: TGTGCCAGCAGCCGAGGACAGGGGGCTCGGACCGGGGAGCTGTTTTTT. It encodes CASSRGQGARTGELFF.